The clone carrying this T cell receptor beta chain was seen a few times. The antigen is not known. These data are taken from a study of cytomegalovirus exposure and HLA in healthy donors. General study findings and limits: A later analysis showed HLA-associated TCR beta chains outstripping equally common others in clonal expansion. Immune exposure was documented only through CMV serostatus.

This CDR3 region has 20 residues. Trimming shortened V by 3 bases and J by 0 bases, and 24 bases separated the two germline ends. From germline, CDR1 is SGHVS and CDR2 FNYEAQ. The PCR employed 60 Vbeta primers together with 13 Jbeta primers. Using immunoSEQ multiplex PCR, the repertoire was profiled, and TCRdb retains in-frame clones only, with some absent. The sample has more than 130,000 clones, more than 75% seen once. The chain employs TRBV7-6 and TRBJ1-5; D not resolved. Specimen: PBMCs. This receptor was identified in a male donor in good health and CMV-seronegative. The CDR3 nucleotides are TGTGCCAGCAGCTTTTTGTGTGGACGCCGGGAGCCTTTTAGCAATCAGCCCCAGCATTTT. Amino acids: CASSFLCGRREPFSNQPQHF.